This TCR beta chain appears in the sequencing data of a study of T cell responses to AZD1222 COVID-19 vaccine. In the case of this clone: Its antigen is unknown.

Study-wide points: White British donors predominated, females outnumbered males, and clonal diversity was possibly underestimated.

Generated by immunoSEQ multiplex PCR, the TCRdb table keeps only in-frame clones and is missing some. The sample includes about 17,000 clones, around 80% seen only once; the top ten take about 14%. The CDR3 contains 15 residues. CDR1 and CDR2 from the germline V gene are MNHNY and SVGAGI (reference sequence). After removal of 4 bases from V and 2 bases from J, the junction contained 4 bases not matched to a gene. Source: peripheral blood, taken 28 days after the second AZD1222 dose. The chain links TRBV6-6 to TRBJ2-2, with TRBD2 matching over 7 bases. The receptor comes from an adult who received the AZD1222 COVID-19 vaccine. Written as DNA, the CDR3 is TGTGCCAGCAGTTCGGGGGGAACCAACACCGGGGAGCTGTTTTTT. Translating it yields CASSSGGTNTGELFF.